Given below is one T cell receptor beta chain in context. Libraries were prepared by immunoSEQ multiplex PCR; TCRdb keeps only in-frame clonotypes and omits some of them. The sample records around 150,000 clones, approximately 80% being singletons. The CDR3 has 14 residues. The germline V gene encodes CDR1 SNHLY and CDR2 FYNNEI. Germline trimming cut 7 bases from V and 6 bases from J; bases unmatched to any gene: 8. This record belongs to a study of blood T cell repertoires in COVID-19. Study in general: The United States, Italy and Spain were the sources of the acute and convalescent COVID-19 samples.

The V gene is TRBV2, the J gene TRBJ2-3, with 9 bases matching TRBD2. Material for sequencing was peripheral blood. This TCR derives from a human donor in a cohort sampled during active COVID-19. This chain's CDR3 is CASTVRGGVDTQYF. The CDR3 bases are TGTGCCAGCACTGTGCGGGGGGGCGTGGATACGCAGTATTTT.